One and the same sample provided the 12 T cell receptor beta chains below, sequenced in a study of neurological immune-mediated disorders. TCRdb passed the 5' RACE reads through MiXCR, listing each CDR3 protein once. This sample has about 60,000 distinct CDR3 sequences, with roughly 3.5% found just once. The sequenced sample consisted of PBMCs. All receptors come from a man younger than 45 with multiple sclerosis.

This clonotype was found many times. The CDR3 reads CASSRGTGVYNEQFF. The CDR3 nucleotides are TGCGCCAGCAGCCGGGGGACTGGCGTATACAATGAGCAGTTCTTC. The chain combines TRBV5-1 with TRBJ2-1, with D tentatively TRBD2 (6 bases). The CDR3 length is 15 residues. The germline V gene encodes CDR1 SGHRS and CDR2 YFSETQ. V was clipped by 4 bases and J by 4 bases, with 15 bases between them.

This clonotype was recorded at least ten times. V is TRBV18 and J is TRBJ1-1, with D possibly being TRBD1 (6 bases). Trimming took off 1 base at V and 3 bases at J, with 9 bases between the two ends. From germline, CDR1 is KGHSH and CDR2 LQKENI. This CDR3 is 14 amino acids long. The chain's CDR3 is CASSPRQDHTEAFF. CDR3 in DNA: TGTGCCAGCTCACCACGACAGGACCACACTGAAGCTTTCTTT.

This clonotype was counted many times. The rearrangement uses TRBV28 and TRBJ2-5, with a possible D match to TRBD2 (5 bases). From germline, CDR1 is MDHEN and CDR2 SYDVKM. The CDR3 totals 13 residues. V was cut by 2 bases and J by 5 bases, with 9 bases left in between. The CDR3 here is CASSLRTWETQYF. CDR3 nucleotide sequence: TGTGCCAGCAGTTTAAGGACTTGGGAGACCCAGTACTTC.

This clonotype occurred many times. The chain has TRBV29-1 and TRBJ2-7, with TRBD1 identical over 9 bases. CDR1 and CDR2 (germline): SQVTM, ANQGSEA. CDR3 length: 13 amino acids. J was trimmed by 5 bases and V by 5 bases; bases with no gene match: 7. Written as DNA, the CDR3 is TGCAGCGTTTGGACAGGGGAGCGGGACGAGCAGTACTTC. Translation gives CSVWTGERDEQYF.

This clonotype was seen ten or more times. Germline and junction disagree at one end, which may indicate a read error. The chain employs TRBV7-9 and TRBJ1-6; the match to TRBD1 covers 7 bases. There are 15 residues in the CDR3. Per germline, CDR1 SEHNR and CDR2 FQNEAQ (reference sequence). CDR3 protein: CASSHRDSLNSPLNF. The CDR3 region has the DNA TGTGCCAGCAGCCACCGGGACAGCCTTAATTCACCCCTCAACTTT.

This clonotype appeared many times. CDR3 DNA sequence: TGCAGTGCCAAGAGGGGGCTCGACACTGAAGCTTTCTTT. Amino acid sequence: CSAKRGLDTEAFF. The V and J genes are TRBV20-1 and TRBJ1-1; 7 nucleotides agree with TRBD1. Germline CDR1 and CDR2: DFQATT and SNEGSKA (reference sequence). The CDR3 has 13 residues. Germline trimming cut 6 bases from V and 3 bases from J; bases unmatched to any gene: 7.

As concerns this clonotype: At one boundary the junction diverges from the germline segment, which might be a read error. This rearrangement joins TRBV12-3 or TRBV12-4 to TRBJ1-5; 10 nucleotides agree with TRBD1. CDR3 size: 15 residues. The CDR3 DNA reads as TGTGCCAGCAGTTTATCGACAGGGGGCGCTAGGGCCCAGAATTTT. This encodes CASSLSTGGARAQNF.

This clonotype was seen at least ten times. CDR3 nucleotides: TGTGCCAGCAGCACGGGACTAGCGGGAGGTTCCACAGATACGCAGTATTTT. It specifies CASSTGLAGGSTDTQYF. The V and J genes are TRBV3-1 and TRBJ2-3; 15 nucleotides line up with TRBD2. The germline CDR1 and CDR2 sequences are LGHDT and YNNKEL (reference sequence). The CDR3 is made up of 17 amino acids. J gave up 2 bases and V 5 bases, and 5 bases lay outside the gene matches.

This clonotype was counted many times. The chain recombines TRBV5-1 with TRBJ1-2; D is ambiguous. Trimming took off 4 bases at V and 8 bases at J, with 12 bases between the two ends. Germline CDR1 and CDR2: SGHRS and YFSETQ. CDR3 length: 12 amino acids. As DNA, the CDR3 is TGCGCCAGCAGCGCGGACGCCCTCGGCTACACCTTC. This gives the protein CASSADALGYTF.

This clonotype has a count of ten or more. The chain joins TRBV5-5 to TRBJ1-5; 8 bases are shared with TRBD1. CDR3 length: 12 amino acids. V dropped 8 bases and J dropped 4; count of bases not matched to a gene: 2. Germline-derived CDR1 and CDR2 are SGHKS and YYEKEE (reference sequence). The CDR3 bases are TGTGCCAGTGGGACAGGTAATCAGCCCCAGCATTTT. Encoded protein: CASGTGNQPQHF.

This clonotype was counted ten times or more. V is TRBV5-1 and J is TRBJ2-1; D is uncertain. V lost 4 bases and J 0 bases, leaving 11 bases between the germline ends. Germline V gene sequence: CDR1 SGHRS, CDR2 YFSETQ. The CDR3 is 15 residues long. CDR3 sequence: CASSPSMGSYNEQFF. The CDR3 region has the DNA TGCGCCAGCAGCCCCTCCATGGGCTCCTACAATGAGCAGTTCTTC.

This clonotype was observed many times. The junction and the germline gene differ at one end; a read error may be behind it. The chain couples TRBV6-5 to TRBJ1-5; 7 nucleotides align to TRBD1. Germline lookup yields CDR1 MNHEY and CDR2 SVGAGI. The CDR3 runs to 14 residues. The CDR3 nucleotides are TGTGCCAGCAGACGACAGGGTAGCAATCAGCCCCAGAATTTT. Translated, it gives CASRRQGSNQPQNF.